This is a list of T cell receptor beta chains from one sample in a study of T cells in Graves' hyperthyroidism and ophthalmopathy. MiXCR, run by TCRdb on the multiplex PCR reads, gives a single entry per CDR3 protein. Of around 700,000 distinct CDR3 sequences in the sample, around 19% are singletons; the top ten hold 16%. The specimen was blood. These receptors were obtained from a woman in her forties or fifties with Graves' hyperthyroidism that later progressed to Graves' ophthalmopathy. The conserved cysteine and the conserved F or W are not part of the CDR3 here. Fields, in order: J gene, V gene, CDR3 protein.

TRBJ2-1 TRBV6-1 ASNKLGESSYNEQF
TRBJ1-5 TRBV6-2/TRBV6-3 ASSYGGHYYSNQPQH
TRBJ1-4 TRBV10-1 ASSEDSNEKLF
TRBJ2-2 TRBV2 ASTDRGPVGELF
TRBJ1-5 TRBV10-2 ASSAGDRGNQPQH
TRBJ2-2 TRBV7-2 ASSLARAGELF
TRBJ1-3 TRBV12-3/TRBV12-4 ASSLRESINTIY
TRBJ1-2 TRBV5-1 ASSTSGTEVYGYT
TRBJ2-2 TRBV3-1 ASRPASGVPTGELF
TRBJ2-4 TRBV18 ASSTGGKAKNIQY
TRBJ2-3 TRBV6-1 ASSELSGGQYTQY
TRBJ1-6 TRBV2 ASTISRDRRSPLH
TRBJ2-1 TRBV3-1 ASSQHSERTGVYNEQF
TRBJ2-6 TRBV18 ASRPDSSGANVLT
TRBJ2-4 TRBV20-1 SAPDLAKNIQY